This TCR beta chain is from a study of a mutant IDH1 vaccine in newly diagnosed glioma. Whole-study context: There were roughly 60% males and around 40% females among treated patients, whose mean age was roughly 40 years. Before enrollment, the patients had been treated with radiotherapy alone, temozolomide alone, or both together. Most of them had received both. General observations from the study: Pseudoprogression apparently tracked independently of changes in top peripheral T cell clonotypes. It was approximately 92% of patients that developed vaccine-induced immune responses.

The protocol was immunoSEQ multiplex PCR, while the TCRdb copy is restricted to in-frame clones and leaves out a portion. The sample has some 80,000 clones, about 85% seen once. The table lists this clone with a few counts. Antigen unknown. The V segment lost 3 bases and the J segment 3 bases; nucleotides outside the gene matches: 7. Germline loops: CDR1 LNHDA, CDR2 SQIVND (reference sequence). This CDR3 is 15 amino acids long. Time point: week 23, last vaccination. What each vaccine dose contained was 300 ug of mutant IDH1 20-mer peptide, accompanied by topical imiquimod. The V call is TRBV19, the J call TRBJ2-7; TRBD2 agrees at 8 bases. This specimen consisted of PBMCs, obtained from a glioma patient whose treatment included an IDH1 peptide vaccine. This TCR derives from a woman aged 45-65 years with glioma. The CDR3 loop is CASSMATGGFYEQYF. Here the CDR3 DNA reads TGTGCCAGTAGTATGGCGACGGGAGGGTTCTACGAGCAGTACTTC.